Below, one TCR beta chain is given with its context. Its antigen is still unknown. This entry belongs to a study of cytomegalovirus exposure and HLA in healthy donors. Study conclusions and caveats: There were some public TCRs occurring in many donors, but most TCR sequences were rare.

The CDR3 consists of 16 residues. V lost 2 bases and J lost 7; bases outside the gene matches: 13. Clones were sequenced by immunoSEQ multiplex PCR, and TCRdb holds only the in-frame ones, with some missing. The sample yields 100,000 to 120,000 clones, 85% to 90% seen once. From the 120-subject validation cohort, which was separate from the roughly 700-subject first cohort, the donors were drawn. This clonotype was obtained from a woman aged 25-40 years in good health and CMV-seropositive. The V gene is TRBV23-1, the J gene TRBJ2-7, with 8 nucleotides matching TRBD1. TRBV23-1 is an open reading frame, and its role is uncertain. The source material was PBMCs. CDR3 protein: CASSQTQDRVVREQYF. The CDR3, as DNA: TGCGCCAGCAGTCAAACCCAGGACAGGGTGGTTAGGGAGCAGTACTTC.